This T cell receptor (beta chain) appears in the sequencing data of a study of T-cell reconstitution after alpha-beta-depleted transplantation in children. The study's findings and limits: Alpha-beta T cells present about two months after transplant were reported to originate from several hundred expanded graft clones.

Unique molecular identifiers were incorporated during preparation of the TCRbeta library. TCRdb reprocessed the PCR reads via MiXCR and lists one record per CDR3 protein. The sample contains about 98,000 distinct CDR3 sequences, 7% to 8% of which appear only once. There are many counts of this clonotype. No antigen is known for it. Specimen: PBMCs, collected before TCRalphabeta/CD19-depleted stem cell transplant. The sequence derives from a boy younger than 10 with acute lymphoblastic leukemia, due to receive a stem cell transplant.

The CDR3 bases are TGTGCCAGCAGCCTCGGAGGGGCCAGCTCTGGAAACACCATATATTTT. This codes for CASSLGGASSGNTIYF. This chain uses TRBV4-2 with TRBJ1-3, with D possibly TRBD1 on 5 matching bases. This CDR3 contains 16 residues. CDR1 is LGHNA and CDR2 is YNFKEQ in the germline V gene. The ends were cut back, 4 bases at V and 0 bases at J, with 13 bases in the middle.